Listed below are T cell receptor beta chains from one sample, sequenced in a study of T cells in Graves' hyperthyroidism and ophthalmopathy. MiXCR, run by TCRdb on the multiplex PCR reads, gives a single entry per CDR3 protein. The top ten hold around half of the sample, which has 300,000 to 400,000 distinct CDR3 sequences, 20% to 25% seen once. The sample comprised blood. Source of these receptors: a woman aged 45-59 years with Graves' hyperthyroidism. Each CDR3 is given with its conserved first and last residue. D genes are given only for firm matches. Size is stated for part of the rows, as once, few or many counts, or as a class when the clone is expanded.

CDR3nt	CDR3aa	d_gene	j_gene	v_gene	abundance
TGTGCCAGCAGTCCTGACAAATTTGACACTGAAGCTTTCTTT	CASSPDKFDTEAFF	.	TRBJ1-1	TRBV12-3/TRBV12-4	many
TGCGCCAGCGGGCAAGAGACCCAGTACTTC	CASGQETQYF	.	TRBJ2-5	TRBV5-1	.
TGCGCCAGCAGCTTATCTAGCGGGAGCCCCCACGAGCAGTACTTC	CASSLSSGSPHEQYF	TRBD2	TRBJ2-7	TRBV5-1	.
TGTGCCAGCAGCTTAGTAGCGGGAGCAACCTACAATGAGCAGTTCTTC	CASSLVAGATYNEQFF	TRBD2	TRBJ2-1	TRBV11-2	many
TGCGCCAGCAGTGAGGAACAGACGGCGGGAGCACCCTCCTACGAGCAGTACTTC	CASSEEQTAGAPSYEQYF	TRBD2	TRBJ2-7	TRBV10-1	many
TGTGCCAGCAAGCCCACGGGCAGCTCCTACGAGCAGTACTTC	CASKPTGSSYEQYF	.	TRBJ2-7	TRBV12-3/TRBV12-4	many
TGTGCCAGTAGTACCCGGGGCACCAATGAAAAACTGTTTTTT	CASSTRGTNEKLFF	.	TRBJ1-4	TRBV19	.
TGTGCCAGCAGTTTGGGGCGGTACAATGAGCAGTTCTTC	CASSLGRYNEQFF	.	TRBJ2-1	TRBV12-3/TRBV12-4	many
TGTGCCAGCAGCCAAACAGGTACTGAAGCTTTCTTT	CASSQTGTEAFF	.	TRBJ1-1	TRBV7-9	.
TGCGCCAGCATGAACACCAAAGAGACCCAGTACTTC	CASMNTKETQYF	.	TRBJ2-5	TRBV5-1	.
TGTGCCAGCAGCCGAGGGACGCAGGATCAGCCCCAGCATTTT	CASSRGTQDQPQHF	.	TRBJ1-5	TRBV9	few
TGTGCCAGCAGCAGCGTGAGGGCCGAGAGGAATGAAAAACTGTTTTTT	CASSSVRAERNEKLFF	.	TRBJ1-4	TRBV5-8	many
TGTGCCAGCAGCTTACAAGCCTGGGGTTCCTACAATGAGCAGTTCTTC	CASSLQAWGSYNEQFF	.	TRBJ2-1	TRBV7-9	few
TGTGCCAGCAGCTTACTCGCGGGGCGCACAGATACGCAGTATTTT	CASSLLAGRTDTQYF	.	TRBJ2-3	TRBV11-2	few
TGTGCCAGCAGTGAAGAGAGCTGGAACACTGAAGCTTTCTTT	CASSEESWNTEAFF	.	TRBJ1-1	TRBV2	many
TGTGCCAGCAGTTACTCGACAGGGAGCTCCTATAATTCACCCCTCCACTTT	CASSYSTGSSYNSPLHF	TRBD1	TRBJ1-6	TRBV6-6	.
TGTGCCAGCAGCCAAGGGGGACTAGCGGGCCAAGGGGGGCTCTCCTACAATGAGCAGTTCTTC	CASSQGGLAGQGGLSYNEQFF	TRBD2	TRBJ2-1	TRBV28	.
TGTGCCAGCAGCTTAACAGAACCCGGGGCCAACGTCCTGACTTTC	CASSLTEPGANVLTF	.	TRBJ2-6	TRBV5-6	many
TGTGCCAGCAGCCAAGATCGCGGGGGGGCAACAGATACGCAGTATTTT	CASSQDRGGATDTQYF	TRBD2	TRBJ2-3	TRBV3-1	many
TGTGCCAGCTCACCAAGGCAGGGGGCCGGTGTCCCTTCCTACGAGCAGTACTTC	CASSPRQGAGVPSYEQYF	TRBD1	TRBJ2-7	TRBV18	few
TGTGCCAGCAGCTCGACAGGGAATGAGAACACTGAAGCTTTCTTT	CASSSTGNENTEAFF	TRBD1	TRBJ1-1	TRBV5-4	.
TGTGCCAGCAGCCAAAGGAGTTTCACCATATATTTT	CASSQRSFTIYF	.	TRBJ1-3	TRBV3-1	.
TGTGCCAGCAGCGTAGTTGGTATTGAGACCCAGTACTTC	CASSVVGIETQYF	.	TRBJ2-5	TRBV9	many
TGTGCCAGCAGGAGCAGCGGGGGCTTCTCCTACGAGCAGTACTTC	CASRSSGGFSYEQYF	TRBD2	TRBJ2-7	TRBV2	.
TGCGCCAGCAGCTCTCGGACAGGGGGCTATGGCTACACCTTC	CASSSRTGGYGYTF	TRBD1	TRBJ1-2	TRBV4-1	.
TGTGCCAGCAGCTTCTCTAGCGGGCCACAAGAGACCCAGTACTTC	CASSFSSGPQETQYF	TRBD2	TRBJ2-5	TRBV11-2	many
TGTGCCAGCAGTCCCCAGACAGGAACCTACGAGCAGTACTTC	CASSPQTGTYEQYF	.	TRBJ2-7	TRBV2	.
TGTGCCACCAGCAGAAAGCACGCGGGGGAGGGCCTGAGAAAAGATACGCAGTATTTT	CATSRKHAGEGLRKDTQYF	TRBD2	TRBJ2-3	TRBV15	many
TGTGCCAGTAGTATTCAGGGCCAGCCCCAGCATTTT	CASSIQGQPQHF	.	TRBJ1-5	TRBV19	few
TGTGCCAGCAGCCCACACGCGGGAGTTTCCCACGAGCAGTACTTC	CASSPHAGVSHEQYF	TRBD2	TRBJ2-7	TRBV11-2	.
TGTGCCAGCCACCTGGCGGGGGTTAAGGTAGATACGCAGTATTTT	CASHLAGVKVDTQYF	TRBD2	TRBJ2-3	TRBV28	few
TGTGCCAGCAGTTTACAACAGGGCCTGCGGGACACCTTC	CASSLQQGLRDTF	.	TRBJ1-2	TRBV28	many
TGTGCCAGCTCACCTGGGGGGTACAATGAGCAGTTCTTC	CASSPGGYNEQFF	.	TRBJ2-1	TRBV18	many
TGTGCCAGCAGTCCCAGACTAGCGGGGGGTTTAGCCAAAAACATTCAGTACTTC	CASSPRLAGGLAKNIQYF	TRBD2	TRBJ2-4	TRBV12-3/TRBV12-4	many
TGTGCCAGCAGCCCCCAGGGTTACATTCAGTACTTC	CASSPQGYIQYF	.	TRBJ2-4	TRBV3-1	many
TGTGCCAGCAGCTTAACAGGGGGATTGAACACTGAAGCTTTCTTT	CASSLTGGLNTEAFF	TRBD1	TRBJ1-1	TRBV7-9	many
TGTGCCAGCCCTAGCGGGGTTGAGGGGCACGGGGAGTCGTTTTTT	CASPSGVEGHGESFF	TRBD2	TRBJ2-2	TRBV12-3/TRBV12-4	.
TGTGCCTGGAGTCGGAAAGGACTAGCGGGAGATACGCAGTATTTT	CAWSRKGLAGDTQYF	TRBD2	TRBJ2-3	TRBV30	many
TGTGCCATCCGCGACGGGCGGAGAACTTACGAGCAGTACTTC	CAIRDGRRTYEQYF	.	TRBJ2-7	TRBV10-3	few
TGTGCCAGCACCTTGGGACGGATGAACACTAAAGCTTTCTTT	CASTLGRMNTKAFF	.	TRBJ1-1	TRBV12-3/TRBV12-4	.
TGTGCTAGCAGCTTAGAGGGGAAAGTAGATGAGCAGTTCTTC	CASSLEGKVDEQFF	.	TRBJ2-1	TRBV7-7	many
TGTGCCAGCAGCTTAGTTGGGGGAGCTAATGAAAAACTGTTTTTT	CASSLVGGANEKLFF	.	TRBJ1-4	TRBV11-2	many
TGCGCCAGCAGCTTGTCTTCGGGCTCCTATAATTCACCCCTCCACTTT	CASSLSSGSYNSPLHF	.	TRBJ1-6	TRBV5-1	few
TGCAGTGTCTGGGCCCAATCCGACGAGCAGTACTTC	CSVWAQSDEQYF	.	TRBJ2-7	TRBV20-1	many